The clone carrying this TCR beta chain was detected a few times. Its antigen is as yet unknown. The data stem from a study of spatial heterogeneity in lung cancer. Study-wide points: One measure, the expanded intratumoral alpha and beta TCR count, tracked tumor mutation counts.

TCRdb redid the calling of the 5' RACE reads with MiXCR, one entry per CDR3 protein. The table records 5,300 or so distinct CDR3 sequences, 6% to 8.5% of them present only once. Stated time point: sample taken at primary tumor resection. Germline V gives CDR1 SGHTA, CDR2 FQGNSA. This CDR3 has 13 amino acids. V was clipped by 1 base and J by 1 base, with 4 bases between them. The gene calls are TRBV7-2 and TRBJ1-1, with unresolved D. This specimen was lung tumor tissue, taken at surgery. The clonotype originates from a male donor with early-stage non-small cell lung cancer. The DNA for the CDR3 is TGTGCCAGCAGCTTAGGGGAGAACACTGAAGCTTTCTTT. Its translation is CASSLGENTEAFF.